This T cell receptor (beta chain) was retrieved from a study of shared clonotypes between healthy human individuals. Study-wide findings and caveats: The naive CD4 repertoires of a handful of donors were compared, and roughly 5.1% of clonotypes were shared. Rarefaction indicated that sorted-subset sequencing remained incomplete although depth was large.

The CDR3 has 17 residues. Trimming took 3 bases from V and 0 from J, leaving 15 bases between them. Germline loops: CDR1 MGHRA, CDR2 YSYEKL. Repertoires were generated with immunoSEQ multiplex PCR, while TCRdb's copy carries only in-frame clones and drops some. Of 2 million to 3 million clones in the sample, approximately 93% were seen once. As concerns this clone: Its antigen is not known.

The source of this sequence is a man in his late teens or twenties in good health. Some clones in this sample may be carry-over from other donors' samples. The chain joins TRBV4-1 to TRBJ2-4; D gene uncertain. Sequenced material: naive CD4+ T cells from PBMCs. Subset defined: CD45RA+ positively selected. The CDR3 is CASSQPTLGLAKNIQYF. CDR3 sequence (DNA): TGCGCCAGCAGCCAGCCGACCCTAGGGTTAGCCAAAAACATTCAGTACTTC.